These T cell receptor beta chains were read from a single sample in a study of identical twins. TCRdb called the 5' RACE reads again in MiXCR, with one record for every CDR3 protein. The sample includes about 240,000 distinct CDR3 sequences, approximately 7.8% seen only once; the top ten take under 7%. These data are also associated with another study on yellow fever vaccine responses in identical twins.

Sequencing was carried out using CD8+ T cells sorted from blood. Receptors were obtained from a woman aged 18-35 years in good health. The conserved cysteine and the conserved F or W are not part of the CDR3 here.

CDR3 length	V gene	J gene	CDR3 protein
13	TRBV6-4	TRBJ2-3	ASSPSGGSTDTQY
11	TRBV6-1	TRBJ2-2	ARGTPNTGELF
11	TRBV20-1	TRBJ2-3	SPLAGVEDTQY
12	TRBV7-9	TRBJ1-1	ASSLLSQNTEAF
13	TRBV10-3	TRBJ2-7	AISLQGSPSYEQY
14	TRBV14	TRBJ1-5	ASSHSRRTSNQPQH
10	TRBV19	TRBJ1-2	ASSEGFYGYT
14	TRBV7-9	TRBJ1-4	ASSLEWDLYNEKLF
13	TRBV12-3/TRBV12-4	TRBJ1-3	ASSPSFSSGNTIY
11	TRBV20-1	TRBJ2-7	SAITSGTYEQY
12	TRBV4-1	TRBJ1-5	ASSQDSADQPQH
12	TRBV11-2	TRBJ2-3	ASSLAGGADTQY
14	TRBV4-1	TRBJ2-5	ASSHRLAGGEETQY
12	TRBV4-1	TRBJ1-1	ASSQDPRPSWAF
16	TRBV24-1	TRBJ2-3	ATSDPLKRGGATDTQY
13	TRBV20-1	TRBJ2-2	SASQKGSRVGELF
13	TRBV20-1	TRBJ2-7	SAISGTGGAYEQY
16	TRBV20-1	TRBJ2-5	SASAPGTSGNSVETQY
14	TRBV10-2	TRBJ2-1	ASTRGSGLEINEQF
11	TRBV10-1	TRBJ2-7	ASSDKGAGEQY
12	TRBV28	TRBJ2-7	ASSWGLVLYEQY
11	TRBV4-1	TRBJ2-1	ASSQGLINEQF
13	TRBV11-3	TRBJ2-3	ASSSPGGVTDTQY
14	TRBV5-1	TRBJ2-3	ASSLGTHLNTDTQY
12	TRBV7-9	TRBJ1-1	ASSMDREPPEAF
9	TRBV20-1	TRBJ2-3	GGLITDTQY
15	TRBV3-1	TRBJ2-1	ASSQPPSGRFHNEQF
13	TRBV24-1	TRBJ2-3	ATSDPITSTDTQY
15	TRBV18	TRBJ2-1	ASSPQPGTGAYNEQF
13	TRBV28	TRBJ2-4	ASRTWGSSKNIQY
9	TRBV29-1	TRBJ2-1	SVEGGANRG
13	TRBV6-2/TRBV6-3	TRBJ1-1	ASRRQGSNPDEAF
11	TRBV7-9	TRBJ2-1	ASSLGHYNEQF
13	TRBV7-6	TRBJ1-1	ASSPEGTGRFEAF
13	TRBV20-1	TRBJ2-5	SAFDELAGGETQY
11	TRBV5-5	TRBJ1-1	ASSLRVFTEAF
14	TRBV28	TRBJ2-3	ASWGGSGVNTDTQY
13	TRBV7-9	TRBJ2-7	ASSRVAGENYEQY
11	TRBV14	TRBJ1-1	ASSHSWDTEAF
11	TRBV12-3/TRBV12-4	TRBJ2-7	ASSPGYSYEQY
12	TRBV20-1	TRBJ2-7	SARDQVGGWEQY
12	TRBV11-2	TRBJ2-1	ASSPLEGGNEQF